Below, 21 T cell receptor beta chains from the same sample are listed, as sequenced in a study of CD8 T cells in ankylosing spondylitis. TCRdb ran MiXCR on the 5' RACE reads and lists one entry per CDR3 protein. The sample lists some 71,000 distinct CDR3 sequences, about 5.7% occurring once. Sequenced input: blood, either unsorted or a sorted T cell fraction (not recorded which). The source of these receptors is a male donor with ankylosing spondylitis or in good health (not recorded which).

At least ten counts were recorded for this clonotype. This sequence joins TRBV24-1 and TRBJ1-5; D possibly corresponds to TRBD1 (5 bases). The V end lost 4 bases, the J end lost 7 bases, and 7 bases lay between the germline ends. The CDR3 has 12 residues. The germline V gene has CDR1 KGHDR and CDR2 SFDVKD. CDR3: CATSERGQPQHF. CDR3 nucleotides: TGTGCCACCAGTGAGCGGGGCCAGCCCCAGCATTTT.

The chain employs TRBV18 and TRBJ1-1; D perhaps matches TRBD1 (5 bases). Germline CDR1 is KGHSH and CDR2 is LQKENI. This CDR3 region has 14 residues. The V end was cut by 3 bases, the J end by 7 bases, with 15 bases between. Written as DNA, the CDR3 is TGTGCCAGCTCACCTACTGGGGGGGACCTTGAAGCTTTCTTT. The encoded protein is CASSPTGGDLEAFF.

This clonotype was seen at least ten times. The chain employs TRBV18 and TRBJ2-5, with D possibly being TRBD1 or TRBD2 (6 bases each). The CDR3 is made up of 14 amino acids. Trimming left V 5 bases short and J 5 bases short, with 15 bases between. Germline V lookup: CDR1 KGHSH, CDR2 LQKENI. The CDR3 loop reads CASSSSEGEETQYF. In nucleotides, the CDR3 is TGTGCCAGCTCATCCTCGGAGGGGGAGGAGACCCAGTACTTC. Supplemented by reference TRBV18 and TRBJ2-5, the full variable domain reads NAGVMQNPRHLVRRRGQEARLRCSPMKGHSHVYWYRQLPEEGLKFMVYLQKENIIDESGMPKERFSAEFPKEGPSILRIQQVVRGDSAAYFCASSSSEGEETQYFGPGTRLLVL.

This clonotype was counted at least ten times. The J gene is TRBJ2-7, the V gene TRBV7-8, with TRBD2 identical over 7 bases. Looked up from germline, CDR1 is SGHVS and CDR2 is FQNEAQ. Trimming at V came to 5 bases and at J to 2 bases, leaving 12 bases not matched to a gene. The CDR3 spans 16 residues. This CDR3 is CASSLPRRGTTYEQYF. The DNA of the CDR3 is TGTGCCAGCAGCCTCCCCAGGCGGGGGACTACCTACGAGCAGTACTTC.

The table lists this clonotype with many counts. The chain uses TRBV7-2 and TRBJ1-1, with 7 bases matching TRBD1. Germline loops: CDR1 SGHTA, CDR2 FQGNSA. After removal of 4 bases from V and 2 bases from J, the junction contained 4 bases not matched to a gene. The CDR3 loop spans 14 amino acids. CDR3 nucleotides: TGTGCCAGCAGCTCGCCAGGGGGAAACACTGAAGCTTTCTTT. Its protein is CASSSPGGNTEAFF.

The sample holds a few counts of this clonotype. A much larger clone is a single base away; this may be a read error. The CDR3 protein is CVSSPDGGSGYTF. Here the CDR3 DNA reads TGTGTCAGTAGCCCGGACGGGGGGAGTGGCTACACCTTC. The V and J genes are TRBV6-1 and TRBJ1-2; TRBD1 is a possible D gene (5 bases). Per the germline V gene, CDR1 is MNHNS and CDR2 is SASEGT. CDR3 length: 13 amino acids.

This clonotype was found many times. This chain joins TRBV19 and TRBJ1-1; the D is unclear. V lost 8 bases, J lost 4 bases, and 17 bases lay in between. Germline V gene sequence: CDR1 LNHDA, CDR2 SQIVND (reference sequence). The CDR3 covers 14 residues. The CDR3 loop reads CASSHQVGSTEAFF. The CDR3 coding sequence is TGTGCCAGTTCCCACCAAGTCGGAAGCACTGAAGCTTTCTTT.

This clonotype was recorded at least ten times. CDR3 sequence (DNA): TGTGCCATCCGGGGCAGCCTAAATGAAAAACTGTTTTTT. This gives the protein CAIRGSLNEKLFF. The chain is built from TRBV10-3 and TRBJ1-4, with TRBD1 as a possible D gene (5 bases). The CDR3 is made up of 13 amino acids. Trimming took off 8 bases at V and 5 bases at J, with 12 bases between the two ends. Germline lookup yields CDR1 ENHRY and CDR2 SYGVKD.

This clonotype was seen at least ten times. The rearrangement links TRBV18 to TRBJ1-1; no clear D gene. The CDR3 has 15 residues. Deletions cut 1 base from V and 4 bases from J, with 13 bases between. Germline lookup yields CDR1 KGHSH and CDR2 LQKENI. The CDR3 bases are TGTGCCAGCTCACCACTAGTCGGACGGTTCACTGAAGCTTTCTTT. It is translated as CASSPLVGRFTEAFF.

This clonotype was seen repeatedly, ten times or more. The genes are TRBV7-2 and TRBJ2-3; D is uncertain. The CDR3 spans 16 residues. V was pared by 5 bases and J by 2 bases, with 17 bases between. CDR1 and CDR2 from the germline V gene are SGHTA and FQGNSA. In nucleotides, the CDR3 is TGTGCCAGCAGCCCGTATGGAGCGTTCCTCACAGATACGCAGTATTTT. Its translation is CASSPYGAFLTDTQYF.

This clonotype has ten or more counts. This chain uses TRBV7-2 with TRBJ2-7; possible D gene TRBD2, 7 bases. Germline CDR1 reads SGHTA; CDR2 reads FQGNSA. The CDR3 covers 13 residues. Trimming shortened V by 2 bases and J by 7 bases, and 12 bases separated the two germline ends. The CDR3 spells CASSLRGAGEQYF. The DNA of the CDR3 is TGTGCCAGCAGCTTACGGGGGGCGGGGGAGCAGTACTTC. Full variable domain (remainder filled in from reference TRBV7-2 and TRBJ2-7): GAGVSQSPSNKVTEKGKDVELRCDPISGHTALYWYRQSLGQGLEFLIYFQGNSAPDKSGLPSDRFSAERTGGSVSTLTIQRTQQEDSAVYLCASSLRGAGEQYFGPGTRLTVT.

This clonotype appeared many times. The V call is TRBV6-5, the J call TRBJ1-4; no clear D gene. Per the germline V gene, CDR1 is MNHEY and CDR2 is SVGAGI. The CDR3 sequence is 15 residues long. V lost 0 bases and J lost 6, with 11 bases in between. The CDR3 loop reads CASSYSRGLDEKLFF. The CDR3 coding sequence is TGTGCCAGCAGTTACTCGCGGGGTTTGGATGAAAAACTGTTTTTT.

This clonotype was recorded at least ten times. Mismatch with germline at one junction end may stem from a read error. This chain uses TRBV20-1 with TRBJ2-1, with 11 bases lining up with TRBD1. Germline CDR1 and CDR2: DFQATT and SNEGSKA (reference sequence). The CDR3 covers 17 residues. This CDR3 reads CCARYPEGQGAYNEQFF. The DNA of the CDR3 is TGCTGTGCTAGATACCCGGAGGGACAGGGGGCCTACAATGAGCAGTTCTTC.

This clonotype was observed at least ten times. The genes are TRBV2 and TRBJ2-3; 11 positions match TRBD2. V lost 6 bases to trimming and J lost 5 bases; unmatched junction nucleotides: 7. This CDR3 region has 15 residues. The germline CDR1 and CDR2 sequences are SNHLY and FYNNEI. CDR3 protein: CASRMTSGAQDTQYF. The DNA for the CDR3 is TGTGCCAGCAGGATGACTAGCGGGGCGCAAGATACGCAGTATTTT.

This clonotype was observed at least ten times. The V call is TRBV5-1, the J call TRBJ2-3; no definite D call. CDR1 is SGHRS, CDR2 YFSETQ, per germline. This CDR3 comprises 12 residues. Between the trimmed V and J ends, which lost 4 bases and 1 base, there was a span of 4 bases. Here the CDR3 reads CASSTGTDTQYF. As DNA, the CDR3 is TGCGCCAGCAGCACCGGCACAGATACGCAGTATTTT. The full variable domain, completed using reference TRBV5-1 and TRBJ2-3, is KAGVTQTPRYLIKTRGQQVTLSCSPISGHRSVSWYQQTPGQGLQFLFEYFSETQRNKGNFPGRFSGRQFSNSRSEMNVSTLELGDSALYLCASSTGTDTQYFGPGTRLTVL.

This clonotype was counted many times. This chain connects TRBV7-2 to TRBJ2-2, with 9 bases fitting TRBD1. The CDR3 runs 15 residues. V was clipped by 3 bases and J by 5 bases; unmatched bases: 4. Germline loops: CDR1 SGHTA, CDR2 FQGNSA. The CDR3 protein is CASSFRTGDTGELFF. The DNA for the CDR3 is TGTGCCAGCAGCTTCCGGACAGGGGATACCGGGGAGCTGTTTTTT.

This clonotype has a count of ten or more. The genes are TRBV7-2 and TRBJ2-3; the D is unclear. V lost 3 bases to trimming and J lost 0 bases, with 10 bases between them. Per the germline V gene, CDR1 is SGHTA and CDR2 is FQGNSA. The CDR3 consists of 15 residues. The CDR3 sequence: CASSFDGLSTDTQYF. CDR3 bases: TGTGCCAGCAGCTTCGACGGGCTTAGCACAGATACGCAGTATTTT.

This clonotype was observed at least ten times. This chain links TRBV27 with TRBJ1-5, with 7 bases matching TRBD1. From germline, CDR1 is MNHEY and CDR2 SMNVEV (reference sequence). V lost 3 bases to trimming and J lost 6 bases; unmatched junction nucleotides: 11. The CDR3 sequence is 16 residues long. DNA of the CDR3: TGTGCCAGCAGTTTCATCTCAGGGGGAGAGGCTCAGCCCCAGCATTTT. This gives the protein CASSFISGGEAQPQHF.

The sample holds a few counts of this clonotype. This sequence joins TRBV7-9 and TRBJ1-4; 7 positions match TRBD1. The germline V gene encodes CDR1 SEHNR and CDR2 FQNEAQ (reference sequence). This CDR3 is built from 14 residues. Trimming took 5 bases from V and 8 from J; bases not matched to a gene: 8. Here the CDR3 reads CASSPDRAEEKLFF. CDR3 nucleotide sequence: TGTGCCAGCAGCCCCGACAGGGCTGAAGAAAAACTGTTTTTT.

This clonotype was picked up many times. The chain carries TRBV29-1 and TRBJ2-5; 9 bases are a match to TRBD1. The ends lost 3 bases at V and 5 bases at J; junction bases unmatched: 4. CDR1 is SQVTM, CDR2 ANQGSEA, per germline. The CDR3 length is 13 residues. This CDR3 is CSVDGTGSETQYF. DNA of the CDR3: TGCAGCGTTGACGGGACAGGGTCGGAGACCCAGTACTTC.

This clonotype showed up many times. V gene TRBV2 combines with J gene TRBJ1-5; D remains ambiguous. This CDR3 has 16 amino acids. In germline, CDR1 is SNHLY, CDR2 FYNNEI. V dropped 4 bases and J dropped 0 bases, with 13 bases sitting between them. The CDR3 protein is CASSGPLEGSNQPQHF. For the CDR3, the DNA is TGTGCCAGCAGTGGGCCCTTGGAGGGTAGCAATCAGCCCCAGCATTTT.